What follows are 9 T cell receptor beta chains derived from one specimen sequenced in a study of blood T cell repertoires in COVID-19. Sequenced by immunoSEQ multiplex PCR; TCRdb stores in-frame clones only, minus some. The data show about 89,000 clones, with roughly 80% seen just once and roughly 50% held by the top ten. The sample comprised peripheral blood. These receptors came from a human donor in a cohort sampled during active COVID-19.

This chain links TRBV18 with TRBJ1-2, with 7 bases that match TRBD1. With V trimmed by 5 bases and J by 3 bases, 6 bases remained unmatched. Germline loops: CDR1 KGHSH, CDR2 LQKENI. The CDR3 sequence is 14 residues long. The CDR3 protein is CASSTQTGDYGYTF. The CDR3 DNA reads as TGTGCCAGCTCAACACAAACAGGGGACTATGGCTACACCTTC.

The chain joins TRBV5-8 to TRBJ2-3; D may be TRBD1 (5 bases). The CDR3 length is 16 residues. CDR1 is SGHTS and CDR2 is YDEGEE in the germline V gene. V lost 0 bases, J lost 5 bases, and 16 bases lay in between. DNA for the CDR3: TGTGCCAGCAGCTTGGGCAGGGTGTTGGGGCAAGATACGCAGTATTTT. It codes for CASSLGRVLGQDTQYF.

The chain links TRBV29-1 to TRBJ2-7; D gene uncertain. The germline V gene has CDR1 SQVTM and CDR2 ANQGSEA. The CDR3 extends over 13 amino acids. The ends were cut back, 6 bases at V and 2 bases at J, with 14 bases in the middle. The CDR3 spells CSVSTMVPYEQYF. The DNA for the CDR3 is TGCAGCGTCTCAACAATGGTCCCCTACGAGCAGTACTTC.

V is TRBV7-8 and J is TRBJ2-1; TRBD2 aligns across 11 bases. The CDR3 is made up of 17 amino acids. V lost 5 bases to trimming and J lost 6 bases; unmatched junction nucleotides: 12. CDR1 and CDR2 from the germline V gene are SGHVS and FQNEAQ. In nucleotides, the CDR3 is TGTGCCAGCAGCCCTAGCCGTACTAGCGGGAGAGCCAATGAGCAGTTCTTC. It yields the protein CASSPSRTSGRANEQFF.

The chain is built from TRBV7-2 and TRBJ2-1, with 7 bases matching TRBD1. CDR1 is SGHTA, CDR2 FQGNSA, per germline. Trimming cost V 5 bases and J 3 bases; bases outside gene matches: 7. This CDR3 is built from 15 residues. This CDR3 reads CASSTRGQFYNEQFF. The CDR3 coding sequence is TGTGCCAGCAGCACAAGGGGACAGTTCTACAATGAGCAGTTCTTC.

The chain is built from TRBV19 and TRBJ2-1; a possible D gene is TRBD2 (7 bases). The CDR3 runs 16 residues. Trimming cost V 4 bases and J 5 bases, with 18 bases left between them. Germline V lookup: CDR1 LNHDA, CDR2 SQIVND (reference sequence). The CDR3 reads CASSTPYGGADNEQFF. The CDR3 DNA reads TGTGCCAGTAGTACCCCATATGGGGGGGCCGACAATGAGCAGTTCTTC.

The chain carries TRBV28 and TRBJ2-1, with TRBD2 matching over 10 bases. Germline values: CDR1 MDHEN, CDR2 SYDVKM. The CDR3 has 16 residues. V shed 6 bases and J 0 bases; nucleotides not matched to a gene: 5. CDR3: CASRGSGRASYNEQFF. The CDR3 DNA sequence: TGTGCCAGCAGGGGGAGCGGGAGGGCCTCCTACAATGAGCAGTTCTTC.

There are a few counts of this clone. The chain combines TRBV6-1 with TRBJ1-5, with 11 bases identical to TRBD1. CDR1 and CDR2 (germline): MNHNS, SASEGT. Losses at the gene ends were 4 bases for V and 6 bases for J; bases not matched to a gene: 11. The CDR3 runs to 17 residues. The DNA for the CDR3 is TGTGCCAGCAGTGGAGGAAAGGGACAGGGGGTAAGTCAGCCCCAGCATTTT. Translation: CASSGGKGQGVSQPQHF.

With regard to this clone: The identical CDR3 is also encoded by other nucleotide sequences in the sample. The J gene is TRBJ2-2, the V gene TRBV15, with no clear D. With 0 bases removed from V and 4 bases from J, the gap between germline ends came to 6 bases. Germline V gene sequence: CDR1 LNHNV, CDR2 YYDKDF (reference sequence). The CDR3 contains 14 residues. The CDR3 is CATSRDRVTGELFF. The CDR3 region has the DNA TGTGCCACCAGCAGAGATCGCGTCACCGGGGAGCTGTTTTTT.